Below are 5 T cell receptor beta chains sequenced from a single sample in a study. MiXCR, run by TCRdb on the 5' RACE reads, gives a single entry per CDR3 protein. The sample carries roughly 13,000 distinct CDR3 sequences, 23% recorded once. Sequenced input: naive CD4+ T cells sorted from blood. Documented subset: naive CD4+ T cells, CD4+CD45RA+CD25-. The receptors originated from a female donor with breast cancer.

Ten or more counts support this clonotype. The chain recombines TRBV20-1 with TRBJ2-3, with D possibly matching TRBD1 (5 bases). The V and J ends lost 1 base and 2 bases respectively, with 13 bases between them. Looked up from germline, CDR1 is DFQATT and CDR2 is SNEGSKA (reference sequence). This CDR3 has 15 amino acids. For the CDR3, the DNA is TGCAGTGCTAGAGTGTTCCAGGGCACCACAGATACGCAGTATTTT. Its protein product is CSARVFQGTTDTQYF.

The chain couples TRBV18 to TRBJ2-5; D is undetermined. This CDR3 is built from 14 residues. The V end lost 0 bases, the J end lost 5 bases, and 10 bases lay between the germline ends. Looked up from germline, CDR1 is KGHSH and CDR2 is LQKENI. CDR3 sequence reads: CASSPPQTVETQYF. The CDR3 nucleotides read TGTGCCAGCTCACCACCCCAGACTGTTGAGACCCAGTACTTC. Combining the CDR3 with reference TRBV18 and TRBJ2-5 gives the whole variable domain NAGVMQNPRHLVRRRGQEARLRCSPMKGHSHVYWYRQLPEEGLKFMVYLQKENIIDESGMPKERFSAEFPKEGPSILRIQQVVRGDSAAYFCASSPPQTVETQYFGPGTRLLVL.

This clonotype appeared a few times. The J gene is TRBJ1-1, the V gene TRBV29-1; the match to TRBD1 covers 10 bases. The CDR3 contains 14 residues. CDR1 is SQVTM and CDR2 is ANQGSEA in the germline V gene. J gave up 4 bases and V 4 bases, and 6 bases lay outside the gene matches. The CDR3 DNA is TGCAGCGTTGTGTCTCGGACAGGGGGCACTGAAGCTTTCTTT. It translates to CSVVSRTGGTEAFF.

This clonotype was counted only a few times. Just one base apart from a much larger clone, this may be a read error. The chain links TRBV20-1 to TRBJ1-5, with no clear D. CDR3 length: 16 amino acids. From germline, CDR1 is DFQATT and CDR2 SNEGSKA (reference sequence). As DNA, the CDR3 is TGCAGTGCTAGTCTGACTTCGGGGAACTCATATCAGTCCCAGCATTTT. This translates into CSASLTSGNSYQSQHF.

This clonotype counts as medium-sized. J is TRBJ2-7 and V is TRBV5-1, with 8 nucleotides matching TRBD2. J lost 2 bases, V lost 0 bases, and 7 bases had no gene match. The CDR3 is 16 residues long. Germline V lookup: CDR1 SGHRS, CDR2 YFSETQ. Written as DNA, the CDR3 is TGCGCCAGCAGCTTGGCCATCGCGGGGGGAACCTACGAGCAGTACTTC. Its protein product is CASSLAIAGGTYEQYF.